The table lists the clone carrying this T cell receptor beta chain with a count of one. Its antigen remains unidentified. This table comes from immunoSEQ multiplex PCR, and its TCRdb copy is limited to in-frame clones, with some not included. Of roughly 57,000 clones in the sample, 93% were seen once. This specimen comes from a study of cytomegalovirus exposure and HLA in healthy donors. About the research overall: The 90 to 150 validation repertoires, a later analysis reported, used the same platform as the approximately 670 repertoires from the first cohort. Findings of the study overall: TCR beta chains numbering some 160 were designated cytomegalovirus-associated.

Germline-derived CDR1 and CDR2 are SGHAT and FQNNGV. V trimming: 8 bases; J trimming: 8 bases; junction bases outside the gene matches: 5. This CDR3 spans 11 amino acids. The chain is built from TRBV11-2 and TRBJ1-2, with TRBD1 matching 7 bases. Sequenced sample: PBMCs. The sequence came from a woman between 18 and 29 years old in good health and CMV-seropositive. DNA of the CDR3: TGTGCCAGCTCAGGGGGTGGAGGCTACACCTTC. This translates into CASSGGGGYTF.